Below are 20 T cell receptor beta chains sequenced from a single sample in a study of blood T cell repertoires in COVID-19. Using immunoSEQ multiplex PCR, the repertoire was profiled, and TCRdb retains in-frame clones only, with some absent. The sample carries under 95,000 clones, around four fifths recorded once. The specimen sequenced was peripheral blood. The source of these receptors is a human donor in a cohort sampled during active COVID-19.

The table lists this clone with a count of one. The V call is TRBV11-2, the J call TRBJ1-1, with 9 bases fitting TRBD1. The germline gives CDR1 SGHAT, CDR2 FQNNGV. The CDR3 is 15 residues long. Germline trimming cut 6 bases from V and 5 bases from J; bases unmatched to any gene: 10. The CDR3 loop reads CASSKTGGLGTEAFF. The CDR3 nucleotides are TGTGCCAGCAGTAAGACAGGGGGACTTGGAACTGAAGCTTTCTTT. The whole variable domain, filled in from reference TRBV11-2 and TRBJ1-1, reads EAGVAQSPRYKIIEKRQSVAFWCNPISGHATLYWYQQILGQGPKLLIQFQNNGVVDDSQLPKDRFSAERLKGVDSTLKIQPAKLEDSAVYLCASSKTGGLGTEAFFGQGTRLTVV.

The chain recombines TRBV27 with TRBJ1-1, with a possible D match to TRBD1 (5 bases). The CDR3 contains 15 residues. The V and J ends lost 2 bases and 4 bases respectively, with 14 bases between them. Germline CDR1 reads MNHEY; CDR2 reads SMNVEV (reference sequence). The CDR3 sequence: CASSLIGRRGTEAFF. The CDR3 coding sequence is TGTGCCAGCAGTTTAATAGGCAGGAGGGGCACTGAAGCTTTCTTT.

This clone has just one count. The genes are TRBV6-5 and TRBJ1-2, with a possible D match to TRBD1 (6 bases). Germline V gene sequence: CDR1 MNHEY, CDR2 SVGAGI. This CDR3 spans 14 amino acids. The ends were cut back, 6 bases at V and 4 bases at J, with 15 bases in the middle. The CDR3 nucleotides read TGTGCCAGCAGGTCCCGGGGGGCTCTCTATGGCTACACCTTC. Residues: CASRSRGALYGYTF.

The chain uses TRBV19 and TRBJ2-7, with 10 bases lining up with TRBD1. This CDR3 has 15 residues. Per germline, CDR1 LNHDA and CDR2 SQIVND (reference sequence). J was trimmed by 6 bases and V by 5 bases; bases with no gene match: 10. Here the CDR3 reads CASSAGAGQGREQYF. The CDR3 DNA follows: TGTGCCAGTAGTGCAGGGGCGGGACAGGGGCGCGAGCAGTACTTC.

The chain uses TRBV15 and TRBJ2-2, with unresolved D. Germline-derived CDR1 and CDR2 are LNHNV and YYDKDF (reference sequence). V shed 0 bases and J shed 4 bases, with 3 bases lying between them. The CDR3 consists of 13 residues. The CDR3 is CATSRDLTGELFF. The CDR3 DNA sequence: TGTGCCACCAGCAGAGACCTCACCGGGGAGCTGTTTTTT.

CDR3 sequence: CASSRPGQGKGGTEAFF. The CDR3 DNA sequence: TGCGCCAGCAGTAGACCGGGACAGGGTAAAGGTGGCACTGAAGCTTTCTTT. The gene calls are TRBV10-2 and TRBJ1-1, with 9 bases matching TRBD1. Germline CDR1 and CDR2: WSHSY and SAAADI. The trim removed 5 bases at V and 4 bases at J, leaving 14 bases unmatched. This CDR3 region has 17 residues.

This chain joins TRBV5-5 and TRBJ1-1, with 9 bases fitting TRBD1. Losses at the gene ends were 6 bases for V and 3 bases for J; bases not matched to a gene: 9. CDR3 size: 15 residues. Per germline, CDR1 SGHKS and CDR2 YYEKEE (reference sequence). In DNA form, the CDR3 reads TGTGCCAGCAACCCTACAGGGGGCGAAGACACTGAAGCTTTCTTT. Encoded protein: CASNPTGGEDTEAFF.

V is TRBV18 and J is TRBJ2-7, with 7 bases identical to TRBD1. Germline values: CDR1 KGHSH, CDR2 LQKENI. V trimming: 2 bases; J trimming: 1 base; junction bases outside the gene matches: 8. The CDR3 runs to 16 residues. CDR3 region: CASSPSTATGSYEQYF. CDR3 nucleotide sequence: TGTGCCAGCTCACCATCGACGGCGACAGGGTCCTACGAGCAGTACTTC.

The genes are TRBV5-4 and TRBJ2-1; 8 bases fit TRBD2. The CDR3 runs 16 residues. Germline V gene lookup returns CDR1 SGHNT and CDR2 YYREEE (reference sequence). V was pared by 0 bases and J by 7 bases, with 9 bases of the junction left unmatched. As DNA, the CDR3 is TGTGCCAGCAGCTTGGGGGGGCTAGCGGGCCCGAATGAGCAGTTCTTC. It yields the protein CASSLGGLAGPNEQFF.

The chain uses TRBV3-1 (or the pseudogene TRBV3-2) and TRBJ2-2; D perhaps matches TRBD2 (6 bases). Trimming stripped 7 bases from V and 6 bases from J, with 18 bases between. The CDR3 extends over 15 amino acids. Germline-derived CDR1 and CDR2 are LGHDT and YNNKEL (reference sequence). In DNA, the CDR3 is TGTGCCAGCACCTCTAGGTTAGCGGTCGCCGGGGAGCTGTTTTTT. This sequence encodes CASTSRLAVAGELFF.

The chain has TRBV3-1 (or the pseudogene TRBV3-2) and TRBJ2-7; TRBD1 matches 7 bases. CDR3 length: 16 residues. The V segment lost 4 bases and the J segment 3 bases; nucleotides outside the gene matches: 12. Looked up from germline, CDR1 is LGHDT and CDR2 is YNNKEL (reference sequence). Here the CDR3 reads CASSPRSRDRVYEQYF. CDR3 DNA: TGTGCCAGCAGCCCTCGGTCACGAGACAGGGTCTACGAGCAGTACTTC.

The chain links TRBV25-1 to TRBJ1-2, with D possibly matching TRBD1 (5 bases). CDR3 length: 15 residues. In germline, CDR1 is MGHDK, CDR2 SYGVNS. V shed 3 bases and J shed 4 bases, with 15 bases lying between them. Here the CDR3 DNA reads TGTGCCAGCAGTGACCCAGGACGGGGACTCTATGGCTACACCTTC. Translating gives CASSDPGRGLYGYTF.

This clone turned up a few times. The rearrangement uses TRBV3-1 (or the pseudogene TRBV3-2) and TRBJ1-6; 8 bases are a match to TRBD1. Unmatched junction bases numbered 2, after V lost 2 bases and J lost 8 bases. Germline V CDR1 and CDR2: LGHDT, YNNKEL (reference sequence). The CDR3 length is 14 residues. This chain's CDR3 is CASSQPDRDSPLHF. The DNA for the CDR3 is TGTGCCAGCAGCCAACCGGACAGGGATTCACCCCTCCACTTT.

This chain links TRBV19 with TRBJ1-2; TRBD1 might be the D (6 bases). The CDR3 is 13 amino acids. Germline-derived CDR1 and CDR2 are LNHDA and SQIVND (reference sequence). Trimming removed 3 bases at V and 8 bases at J, with 13 bases between. The CDR3 nucleotides are TGTGCCAGTAGTATCACAGGGTTCGAGGGCTACACCTTC. Translated, it gives CASSITGFEGYTF.

This clone occurred once. The CDR3 bases are TGCGCCAGCAGCTTGGCTGAGACAGGGTCGGCCTACGAGCAGTACTTC. Translation gives CASSLAETGSAYEQYF. V usage is TRBV5-1 and J usage is TRBJ2-7, with 7 bases identical to TRBD1. Looked up from germline, CDR1 is SGHRS and CDR2 is YFSETQ. Losses at the gene ends were 0 bases for V and 2 bases for J; bases not matched to a gene: 8. The CDR3 is 16 amino acids.

The chain has TRBV5-4 and TRBJ1-2, with D perhaps TRBD1 (5 bases). Germline loops: CDR1 SGHNT, CDR2 YYREEE (reference sequence). There are 13 residues in the CDR3. The germline V and J ends were trimmed by 4 bases and 5 bases, with 12 bases remaining between them. The DNA for the CDR3 is TGTGCCAGCAGCCTCGGCGGACATTATGGCTACACCTTC. Translating it yields CASSLGGHYGYTF.

This clone has only a few counts. The V and J genes are TRBV5-1 and TRBJ2-2, with TRBD1 matching 8 bases. CDR1 and CDR2 (germline): SGHRS, YFSETQ. The V gene end was trimmed by 0 bases and the J gene end by 6 bases; junction bases not matched to a gene: 4. The CDR3 totals 15 residues. The CDR3 DNA is TGCGCCAGCAGCTTGGGGCCACAGGGGGCCGGGGAGCTGTTTTTT. Amino acids: CASSLGPQGAGELFF.

The V call is TRBV14, the J call TRBJ2-2; 7 bases are shared with TRBD2. The CDR3 loop spans 14 amino acids. V lost 4 bases to trimming and J lost 5 bases; unmatched junction nucleotides: 4. Germline values: CDR1 SGHDN, CDR2 FVKESK. CDR3 protein: CASSRLADTGELFF. The CDR3 DNA reads TGTGCCAGCAGCCGACTAGCCGATACCGGGGAGCTGTTTTTT.

In this sample, this clone turned up a few times. The gene calls are TRBV7-2 and TRBJ2-3; a weak D match, TRBD1 (6 bases). Germline V CDR1 and CDR2: SGHTA, FQGNSA. The CDR3 has 15 residues. Trimming cost V 6 bases and J 2 bases, with 15 bases left between them. The CDR3 DNA sequence: TGTGCCAGCAGTCGAGGGGCAGGGGACACAGATACGCAGTATTTT. Protein product: CASSRGAGDTDTQYF.

This sequence joins TRBV3-1 (or the pseudogene TRBV3-2) and TRBJ1-4; D uncertain. The CDR3 has 16 amino acids. Trimming took 2 bases from V and 2 from J, leaving 12 bases between them. CDR1 and CDR2 (germline): LGHDT, YNNKEL (reference sequence). CDR3 amino acids: CASSQIGGLTNEKLFF. The DNA of the CDR3 is TGTGCCAGCAGCCAAATAGGTGGGCTCACTAATGAAAAACTGTTTTTT.